Detailed here is one T cell receptor beta chain. The data were taken from a study of T cells after yellow fever vaccination. Study at large: When fractions had low cell numbers, they were prepared with SMART-Seq v4 Ultra Low Input.

From germline, CDR1 is SNHLY and CDR2 FYNNEI. With 7 bases removed from V and 2 bases from J, the gap between germline ends came to 13 bases. The CDR3 length is 14 residues. TCR cDNA, made by 5'RACE template switching, carried an added universal primer site and UMIs. MiXCR was run by TCRdb on the 5' RACE reads, yielding one entry per CDR3 protein. The sample includes some 390,000 distinct CDR3 sequences, approximately 19% of them seen just once. The clonotype originates from a man aged 18 to 30 who received the YFV17D yellow fever vaccine. This specimen consisted of PBMCs, obtained before the yellow fever booster vaccination. The chain couples TRBV2 to TRBJ2-3; the D gene is possibly TRBD2 (6 bases). CDR3 DNA sequence: TGTGCCAGCACCCGGAGGGAACACACAGATACGCAGTATTTT. Protein sequence: CASTRREHTDTQYF.